The 10 T cell receptor beta chains below were found in one sample sequenced in a study of blood T cell repertoires in COVID-19. Some clones are missing from TCRdb's copy, which holds only in-frame ones; the method was immunoSEQ multiplex PCR. The sample records over 200,000 clones, around nine tenths being singletons. The sample comprised PBMCs or T cells enriched from blood (not recorded which). These receptors came from a woman aged 25 to 45 who had been exposed to COVID-19.

The chain links TRBV19 to TRBJ2-7, with TRBD1 matching 8 bases. This CDR3 is built from 14 residues. J lost 1 base, V lost 7 bases, and 6 bases had no gene match. Germline CDR1 reads LNHDA; CDR2 reads SQIVND (reference sequence). CDR3 protein: CASNTRDRSYEQYF. In nucleotides, the CDR3 is TGTGCCAGTAATACCCGGGACAGGTCCTACGAGCAGTACTTC.

This CDR3 reads CASGRGRASDTQYF. In nucleotides, the CDR3 is TGTGCCAGTGGAAGGGGGAGGGCCTCAGATACGCAGTATTTT. V usage is TRBV2 and J usage is TRBJ2-3; possibly TRBD2 for D (7 bases). V was trimmed by 9 bases and J by 4 bases, leaving 17 bases between them. Per the germline V gene, CDR1 is SNHLY and CDR2 is FYNNEI. This CDR3 has 14 residues.

The chain joins TRBV3-1 (or the pseudogene TRBV3-2) to TRBJ2-7; 12 nucleotides match TRBD2. The CDR3 runs 16 residues. With V trimmed by 4 bases and J by 1 base, 5 bases remained unmatched. Germline V CDR1 and CDR2: LGHDT, YNNKEL (reference sequence). The CDR3 coding sequence is TGTGCCAGCAGCCCCCGACTAGCGGGAGTGTCCTACGAGCAGTACTTC. It translates to CASSPRLAGVSYEQYF.

This clone was seen only a few times. This chain connects TRBV5-1 to TRBJ2-7; 8 positions match TRBD1. CDR1 is SGHRS, CDR2 YFSETQ, per germline. V dropped 4 bases and J dropped 3; count of bases not matched to a gene: 9. The CDR3 runs to 15 residues. The CDR3 protein is CASSLRQGIFYEQYF. As DNA, the CDR3 is TGCGCCAGCAGCCTGAGACAGGGGATATTCTACGAGCAGTACTTC.

The V call is TRBV16, the J call TRBJ1-1; 7 nucleotides line up with TRBD1. V was pared by 0 bases and J by 1 base, with 2 bases of the junction left unmatched. The CDR3 extends over 15 amino acids. Germline V lookup: CDR1 KGHSY, CDR2 FQNENV. For the CDR3, the DNA is TGTGCCAGCAGCCAATCCCCAGGGGGGAACACTGAAGCTTTCTTT. Protein: CASSQSPGGNTEAFF.

V gene TRBV5-1 combines with J gene TRBJ2-6; the D gene is possibly TRBD2 (5 bases). The CDR3 loop spans 15 amino acids. V lost 1 base to trimming and J lost 2 bases, with 7 bases between them. CDR1 and CDR2 (germline): SGHRS, YFSETQ. The CDR3 nucleotides are TGCGCCAGCAGCTTGCGCGGGCCTGGGGCCAACGTCCTGACTTTC. Residues: CASSLRGPGANVLTF.

V gene TRBV20-1 combines with J gene TRBJ2-7; 7 bases agree with TRBD2. The CDR3 spans 13 residues. Per germline, CDR1 DFQATT and CDR2 SNEGSKA (reference sequence). V was pared by 3 bases and J by 5 bases, with 7 bases of the junction left unmatched. CDR3 residues: CSASKFAGDEQYF. The CDR3 DNA follows: TGCAGTGCTAGTAAGTTCGCGGGAGACGAGCAGTACTTC.

This clone was observed once. The genes are TRBV3-1 (or the pseudogene TRBV3-2) and TRBJ2-7; 16 bases fit TRBD2. Germline CDR1 reads LGHDT; CDR2 reads YNNKEL (reference sequence). V trimming: 4 bases; J trimming: 2 bases; junction bases outside the gene matches: 2. The CDR3 has 16 amino acids. The CDR3 sequence is CASSRGTSGRAYEQYF. Here the CDR3 DNA reads TGTGCCAGCAGCCGCGGGACTAGCGGGAGGGCCTACGAGCAGTACTTC.

The chain uses TRBV5-4 and TRBJ2-7, with TRBD2 matching 8 bases. The CDR3 totals 15 residues. The germline V gene encodes CDR1 SGHNT and CDR2 YYREEE (reference sequence). J gave up 1 base and V 4 bases, and 7 bases lay outside the gene matches. The chain's CDR3 is CASSRPGTSSYEQYF. The CDR3 region has the DNA TGTGCCAGCAGCCGCCCCGGGACTAGTTCCTACGAGCAGTACTTC.

The CDR3 DNA is TGTGCCAGCAGCTTAGTGGGACTAGGGAATGAGCAGTTCTTC. Translated: CASSLVGLGNEQFF. The J gene is TRBJ2-1, the V gene TRBV7-9; 8 nucleotides align to TRBD2. The CDR3 spans 14 residues. Germline V gives CDR1 SEHNR, CDR2 FQNEAQ (reference sequence). The V gene end was trimmed by 1 base and the J gene end by 7 bases; junction bases not matched to a gene: 3.